The rows below give T cell receptor beta chains drawn from one sample of a study of blood T cells in healthy people across ages. A single record per CDR3 protein comes from TCRdb applying MiXCR to the 5' RACE reads. The table includes 2 million or so distinct CDR3 sequences, around 48% detected once. Source material: blood. The receptors were gathered from a woman aged 40-49 years in good health. The CDR3 runs from the conserved cysteine through the conserved F or W. The D gene is left open where the match is weak. Where a row states a size, it is once, few, many or the class of an expanded clone; other rows omit it.

TRBV20-1	.	TRBJ2-1	TRBD2	CSARDPQRGVNNEQFF	TGCAGTGCTAGAGACCCCCAGCGGGGGGTAAACAATGAGCAGTTCTTC
TRBV5-1	.	TRBJ2-5	TRBD1	CASSGGQGVQETQYF	TGCGCCAGCAGCGGGGGACAGGGGGTTCAAGAGACCCAGTACTTC
TRBV20-1	.	TRBJ1-2	.	CSAPRGGGHPLGYGYTF	TGCAGTGCTCCCCGGGGTGGCGGGCACCCGCTAGGCTATGGCTACACCTTC
TRBV2	.	TRBJ2-6	TRBD1	CASSEEGASANVLTF	TGTGCCAGCAGTGAAGAGGGGGCATCGGCCAACGTCCTGACTTTC
TRBV7-2	few	TRBJ2-1	TRBD2	CASSLDGGVNYNEQFF	TGTGCCAGCAGCTTAGACGGGGGGGTGAATTACAATGAGCAGTTCTTC
TRBV5-1	.	TRBJ2-7	.	CASSLSLEYEQYF	TGCGCCAGCAGCTTGTCGCTAGAGTACGAGCAGTACTTC
TRBV11-1	few	TRBJ2-7	.	CASSRSSAAYEQYF	TGTGCCAGCAGCCGGTCATCGGCGGCCTACGAGCAGTACTTC
TRBV5-1	.	TRBJ2-1	TRBD2	CASSPFPGLPCNEQFF	TGCGCCAGCAGCCCCTTCCCGGGACTACCCTGCAATGAGCAGTTCTTC
TRBV9	few	TRBJ2-7	TRBD2	CASSESTSGGAEGFRYEQYF	TGTGCCAGCAGCGAGTCGACTAGCGGGGGGGCAGAGGGGTTCCGCTACGAGCAGTACTTC
TRBV7-8	.	TRBJ2-3	TRBD1	CASSLLRQGVGDTQYF	TGTGCCAGCAGCTTATTAAGACAGGGGGTAGGAGATACGCAGTATTTT
TRBV5-6	.	TRBJ2-7	.	CASSREEGRSYEQYF	TGTGCCAGCAGCCGCGAAGAGGGACGTTCCTACGAGCAGTACTTC
TRBV3-1	.	TRBJ2-5	.	CASSLRERWKGETQYF	TGTGCCAGCAGCCTCCGAGAGAGGTGGAAGGGAGAGACCCAGTACTTC
TRBV28	.	TRBJ1-2	TRBD1	CASSLGRGVDYTF	TGTGCCAGCAGTTTAGGCAGGGGGGTGGACTACACCTTC
TRBV27	.	TRBJ2-3	.	CASSFYQGLGTDTQYF	TGTGCCAGCAGTTTTTACCAGGGTTTGGGCACAGATACGCAGTATTTT
TRBV5-4	.	TRBJ2-7	TRBD1	CASSSHQGAYEQYF	TGTGCCAGCAGCTCGCACCAGGGGGCCTACGAGCAGTACTTC
TRBV6-2/TRBV6-3	.	TRBJ1-2	.	CASSRSDSYGYTF	TGTGCCAGCAGCCGTTCGGACAGCTATGGCTACACCTTC
TRBV28	.	TRBJ2-3	TRBD2	CASRSAGGPLNTQYF	TGTGCCAGCAGATCAGCGGGGGGCCCTTTAAATACGCAGTATTTT